This TCR beta chain was sequenced for a study of blood T cell repertoires in COVID-19. About the study: Material from acute and convalescent COVID-19 was sourced from the United States, Italy and Spain.

Assignments of participants to cohorts depended upon their own reported clinical history. Two consecutive negative NP/OP PCR tests, clearance, or resolved symptoms defined Cohort 3 recovery. This CDR3 is 13 amino acids long. Trimming left V 2 bases short and J 0 bases short, with 4 bases between. Germline assignment: CDR1 SGHTA and CDR2 FQGNSA. Per the study methods: From reference gene primer amplification, estimates of nucleated cell counts were derived. Using immunoSEQ multiplex PCR, the repertoire was profiled, and TCRdb retains in-frame clones only, with some absent. V, J and clone size were drawn from that table, and D and trimming were deduced from the DNA. The repertoire holds under 300,000 clones, about 93% seen once, with under 2.5% in the top ten.

This clonotype was obtained from a woman under 30 who had recovered from COVID-19. The chain links TRBV7-2 to TRBJ1-2; no clear D. Sequencing was performed on PBMCs or T cells enriched from blood (not recorded which). The CDR3 nucleotides are TGTGCCAGCAGCTTATCTCCTAACTATGGCTACACCTTC. Translating it yields CASSLSPNYGYTF.